Shown below are 10 T cell receptor beta chains from a single sample sequenced in a study of blood T cells in healthy people across ages. The use of a sample-barcoded 5' primer and a J-beta primer mix characterized a second PCR of about 7 to 12 cycles. TCRdb re-called the 5' RACE reads with MiXCR, one entry per CDR3 protein. The sample lists about 1.4 million distinct CDR3 sequences; approximately 59% were seen once. The sample taken for sequencing was blood. The receptors were sampled from a young man in good health.

This clonotype has more than one count but fewer than ten. This chain uses TRBV10-3 with TRBJ1-6; maybe TRBD1 (5 bases). The V gene lost 10 bases and the J gene lost 7 bases, with 14 bases spanning the gap. CDR1 is ENHRY and CDR2 is SYGVKD in the germline V gene. This CDR3 has 13 residues. The CDR3 DNA sequence: TGTGCCACCAGGGTGGGGGAGAATTCACCCCTCCACTTT. It translates to CATRVGENSPLHF.

CDR3 coding DNA: TGTGCCAGCAGTGAAATGGGGAGACCGAACACCGGGGAGCTGTTTTTT. This encodes CASSEMGRPNTGELFF. The V call is TRBV6-1, the J call TRBJ2-2; D is perhaps TRBD2 (5 bases). V lost 2 bases and J 0 bases, leaving 10 bases between the germline ends. Germline lookup yields CDR1 MNHNS and CDR2 SASEGT. The CDR3 has 16 amino acids.

Here the CDR3 DNA reads TGTGCCAGCAGCTCCGACAGTCGGTACTATGGCTACACCTTC. This codes for CASSSDSRYYGYTF. V and J are TRBV5-6 and TRBJ1-2; tentatively, D is TRBD1 (5 bases). Trimming removed 3 bases from V and 3 bases from J, with 12 bases in between. The CDR3 has 14 amino acids. CDR1 and CDR2 (germline): SGHDT, YYEEEE.

The chain combines TRBV25-1 with TRBJ2-7, with a tentative D call TRBD1 (5 bases). Looked up from germline, CDR1 is MGHDK and CDR2 is SYGVNS. Trimming removed 7 bases at V and 0 bases at J, with 10 bases between. This CDR3 has 13 amino acids. The CDR3 nucleotides read TGTGCCAGCACCACAGGCGACTCCTACGAGCAGTACTTC. Amino acid sequence: CASTTGDSYEQYF.

The V and J genes are TRBV20-1 and TRBJ2-5, with D possibly being TRBD1 or TRBD2 (6 bases each). The J call may be incorrect, as the DNA end agrees better with TRBJ2-7. CDR1 and CDR2 (germline): DFQATT, SNEGSKA (reference sequence). CDR3 length equals 14 residues. In DNA, the CDR3 is TGCAGCACACCGGTTGTCGACAGGAGGGGCGAGCAGTACTTC. Its translation is CSTPVVDRRGEQYF.

This clonotype occurred once. The CDR3 spells CASSTTGKGDTQYF. CDR3 bases: TGTGCCAGCAGTACGACAGGGAAGGGAGATACGCAGTATTTT. The chain uses TRBV28 and TRBJ2-3; 7 nucleotides match TRBD1. The germline V gene has CDR1 MDHEN and CDR2 SYDVKM. V lost 5 bases and J lost 5; bases outside the gene matches: 7. This CDR3 comprises 14 residues.

V is TRBV27 and J is TRBJ1-4; D is unresolved. The germline gives CDR1 MNHEY, CDR2 SMNVEV (reference sequence). Trimming removed 0 bases at V and 6 bases at J, with 8 bases between. There are 14 residues in the CDR3. The CDR3 DNA reads as TGTGCCAGCAGTTTATCGGGGTCCCATGAAAAACTGTTTTTT. Protein product: CASSLSGSHEKLFF.

The chain is built from TRBV28 and TRBJ2-5; 8 positions match TRBD1. Unmatched junction bases numbered 9, after V lost 7 bases and J lost 2 bases. This CDR3 has 15 amino acids. The V gene's germline CDR1 is MDHEN and CDR2 SYDVKM. For the CDR3, the DNA is TGTGCCAGCATCTTGAGGACAGGGAGACAAGAGACCCAGTACTTC. Translation gives CASILRTGRQETQYF. Full variable domain (missing parts from reference TRBV28 and TRBJ2-5): DVKVTQSSRYLVKRTGEKVFLECVQDMDHENMFWYRQDPGLGLRLIYFSYDVKMKEKGDIPEGYSVSREKKERFSLILESASTNQTSMYLCASILRTGRQETQYFGPGTRLLVL.

V gene TRBV4-2 combines with J gene TRBJ2-1, with 8 bases matching TRBD1. This CDR3 comprises 16 residues. V lost 0 bases, J lost 7 bases, and 8 bases stayed unmatched. Germline CDR1 reads LGHNA; CDR2 reads YNFKEQ. DNA of the CDR3: TGTGCCAGCAGCCAAGATTTAGTGGGACAGGAAAATGAGCAGTTCTTC. Protein product: CASSQDLVGQENEQFF.

The rearrangement uses TRBV6-2 or TRBV6-3 and TRBJ2-3; TRBD1 or TRBD2 may be the D gene (5 bases each). CDR3 size: 18 residues. The germline gives CDR1 MNHEY, CDR2 SVGEGT. Trimming shortened V by 4 bases and J by 0 bases, and 20 bases separated the two germline ends. The CDR3 region is CASSSPGPPISSTDTQYF. The CDR3 DNA reads TGTGCCAGCAGTTCCCCGGGACCTCCCATTTCTAGCACAGATACGCAGTATTTT.